Below, 4 T cell receptor beta chains from the same sample are listed, as sequenced in a study of CD8 T cells in Susac syndrome. An input of about 0.45 to 1 ug of RNA was subjected to reverse transcription using random hexamers. MiXCR was run by TCRdb on the immunoSEQ multiplex PCR reads, yielding one entry per CDR3 protein. The repertoire has approximately 150,000 distinct CDR3 sequences, around 95% of them found once; the top ten carry about 0.11%. Sequencing was carried out using CD4+ T cells from PBMCs. The origin of the receptors is a human donor with multiple sclerosis.

V is TRBV12-3 or TRBV12-4 and J is TRBJ2-5, with D unclear. Trimming removed 1 base at V and 4 bases at J, with 10 bases between. The CDR3 totals 14 residues. The DNA for the CDR3 is TGTGCCAGCAGTTTAGGCCCCTGGGGAGAGACCCAGTACTTC. The encoded protein is CASSLGPWGETQYF.

The chain couples TRBV27 to TRBJ2-6, with 7 nucleotides matching TRBD1. V lost 3 bases, J lost 0 bases, and 5 bases stayed unmatched. CDR3 length: 17 amino acids. Germline lookup yields CDR1 MNHEY and CDR2 SMNVEV (reference sequence). The CDR3 region is CASSFGTASSGANVLTF. In DNA form, the CDR3 reads TGTGCCAGCAGTTTCGGGACAGCTAGCTCTGGGGCCAACGTCCTGACTTTC.

J is TRBJ1-2 and V is TRBV20-1, with 9 nucleotides matching TRBD1. The V gene's germline CDR1 is DFQATT and CDR2 SNEGSKA (reference sequence). Germline trimming cut 2 bases from V and 5 bases from J; bases unmatched to any gene: 6. This CDR3 comprises 14 residues. CDR3 region: CSARRDREEYGYTF. The CDR3, as DNA: TGCAGTGCTAGAAGGGACAGGGAAGAATATGGCTACACCTTC.

The rearrangement joins TRBV5-1 to TRBJ1-4; D ambiguous. The CDR3 spans 15 residues. Germline V gene sequence: CDR1 SGHRS, CDR2 YFSETQ. V was cut by 1 base and J by 0 bases, with 7 bases left in between. This CDR3 reads CASSLNGATNEKLFF. CDR3 bases: TGCGCCAGCAGCTTGAACGGGGCAACTAATGAAAAACTGTTTTTT.